The clone carrying this TCR beta chain appeared a single time. Its antigen is unidentified. This CDR3 is built from 14 residues. Trimming took off 3 bases at V and 2 bases at J, with 13 bases between the two ends. Germline V gene sequence: CDR1 GTSNPN, CDR2 SVGIG (reference sequence). The data are from a study of Ad26.COV2.S vaccination and SARS-CoV-2 variants. The wider study: Enrolled in COV1001, the donor was in the Ad26.COV2.S trial arm, which received the vaccine. The study gave Ad26.COV2.S intramuscularly, once or twice 56 days apart.

Assay: immunoSEQ multiplex PCR; the TCRdb copy retains only in-frame clones and omits some. The top ten clones hold 9.5% to 15% of a sample with some 480,000 clones, around nine tenths of them seen once. Treatment indicated: around 19 received Ad26.COV2.S at low or high dose, single or two shots; roughly five received placebo; per-sample allocation not given. Day 63 after the first injection of vaccine or placebo was the sampling time. A Boston adult aged 18-55 years was the donor. Findings and limits, study-wide: Substantial post-vaccination breadth of spike-specific CD8+ and CD4+ T cell responses was reported.

This TCR was sampled from a person aged 18-60 years who received the Ad26.COV2.S COVID-19 vaccine or a placebo. Specimen: peripheral blood, collected in a trial of Ad26.COV2.S vaccine versus placebo. The chain uses TRBV30 and TRBJ1-1, with D possibly being TRBD1 (6 bases). The CDR3 sequence is CAWRRGTVNTEAFF. In nucleotides, the CDR3 is TGTGCCTGGAGGAGGGGGACGGTTAACACTGAAGCTTTCTTT. Full variable domain (rest looked up from reference TRBV30 and TRBJ1-1): SQTIHQWPATLVQPVGSPLSLECTVEGTSNPNLYWYRQAAGRGLQLLFYSVGIGQISSEVPQNLSASRPQDRQFILSSKKLLLSDSGFYLCAWRRGTVNTEAFFGQGTRLTVV.